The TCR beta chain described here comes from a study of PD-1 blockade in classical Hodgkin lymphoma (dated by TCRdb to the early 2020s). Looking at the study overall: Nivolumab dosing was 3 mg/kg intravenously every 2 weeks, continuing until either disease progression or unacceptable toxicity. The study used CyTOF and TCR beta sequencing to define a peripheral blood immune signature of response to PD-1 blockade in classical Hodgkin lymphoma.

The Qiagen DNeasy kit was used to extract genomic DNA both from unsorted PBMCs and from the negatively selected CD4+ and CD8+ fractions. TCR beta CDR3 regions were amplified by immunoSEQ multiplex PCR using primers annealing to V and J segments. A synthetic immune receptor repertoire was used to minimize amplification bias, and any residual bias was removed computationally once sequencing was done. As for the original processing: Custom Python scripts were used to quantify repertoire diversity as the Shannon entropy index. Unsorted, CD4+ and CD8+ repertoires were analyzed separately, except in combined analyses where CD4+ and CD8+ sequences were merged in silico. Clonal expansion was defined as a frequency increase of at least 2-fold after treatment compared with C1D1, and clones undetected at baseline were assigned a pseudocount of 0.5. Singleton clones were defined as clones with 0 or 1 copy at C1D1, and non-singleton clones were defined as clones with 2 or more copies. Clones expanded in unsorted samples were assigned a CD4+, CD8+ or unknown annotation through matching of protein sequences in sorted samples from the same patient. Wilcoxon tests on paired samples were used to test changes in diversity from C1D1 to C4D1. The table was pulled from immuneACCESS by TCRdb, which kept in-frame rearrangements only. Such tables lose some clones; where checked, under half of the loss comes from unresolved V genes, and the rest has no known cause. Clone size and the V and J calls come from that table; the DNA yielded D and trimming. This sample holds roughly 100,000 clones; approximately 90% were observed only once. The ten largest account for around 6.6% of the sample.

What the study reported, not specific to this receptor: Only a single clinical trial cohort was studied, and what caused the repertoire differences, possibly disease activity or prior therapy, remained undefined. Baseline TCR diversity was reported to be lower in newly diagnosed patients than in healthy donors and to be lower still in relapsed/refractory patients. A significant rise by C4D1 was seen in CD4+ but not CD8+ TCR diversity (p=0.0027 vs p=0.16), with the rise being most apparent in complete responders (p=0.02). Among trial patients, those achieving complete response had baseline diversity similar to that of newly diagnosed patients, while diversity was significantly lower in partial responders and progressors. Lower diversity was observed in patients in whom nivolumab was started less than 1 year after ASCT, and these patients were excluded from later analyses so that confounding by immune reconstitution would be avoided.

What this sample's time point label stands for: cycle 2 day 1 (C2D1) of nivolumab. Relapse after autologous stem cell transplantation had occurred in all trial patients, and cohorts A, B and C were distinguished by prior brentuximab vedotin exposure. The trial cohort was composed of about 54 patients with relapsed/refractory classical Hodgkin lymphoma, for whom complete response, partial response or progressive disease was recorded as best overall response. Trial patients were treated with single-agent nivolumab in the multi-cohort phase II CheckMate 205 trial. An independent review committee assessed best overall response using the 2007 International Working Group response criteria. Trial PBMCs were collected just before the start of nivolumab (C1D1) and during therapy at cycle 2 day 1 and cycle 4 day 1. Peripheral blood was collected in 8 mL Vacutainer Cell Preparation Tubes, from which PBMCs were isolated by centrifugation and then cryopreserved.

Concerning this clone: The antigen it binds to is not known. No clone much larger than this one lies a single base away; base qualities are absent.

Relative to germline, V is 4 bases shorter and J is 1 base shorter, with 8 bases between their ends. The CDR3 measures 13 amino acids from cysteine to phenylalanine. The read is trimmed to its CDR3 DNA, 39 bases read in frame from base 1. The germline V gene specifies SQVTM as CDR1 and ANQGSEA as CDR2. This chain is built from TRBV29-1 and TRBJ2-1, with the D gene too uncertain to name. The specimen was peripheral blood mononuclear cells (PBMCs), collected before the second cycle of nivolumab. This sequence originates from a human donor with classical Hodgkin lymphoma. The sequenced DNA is TGCAGCGTTGTTGGAGAATCCTACAATGAGCAGTTCTTC. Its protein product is CSVVGESYNEQFF.